The clone carrying this TCR beta chain was counted a few times. Its target is unknown. Germline loops: CDR1 SGHDN, CDR2 FVKESK. This CDR3 is built from 15 residues. V gave up 3 bases and J gave up 0 bases, with 11 bases separating them. The TCR beta CDR3 regions underwent amplification using RNA transcripts as the source. An initial round of RT-PCR targeting the TCR CDR3 relied on the HTBI primer set. TCRdb analysed the multiplex PCR reads with MiXCR anew, one entry per CDR3 protein. The sample holds roughly 700,000 distinct CDR3 sequences, approximately 36% seen once. The record originates from a study of T cells in Graves' hyperthyroidism and ophthalmopathy. Study-level information: Specimen type is peripheral blood, collected at initial diagnosis prior to any treatment.

General study results and limits: The blood repertoire included most of the expanded thyroid clonotypes above 0.001. A median 6.5 months before onset, the model predicted ophthalmopathy.

The receptor's source is a woman between 40 and 55 years old with Graves' hyperthyroidism. The chain links TRBV14 to TRBJ1-1; D gene ambiguous. The sequenced sample consisted of blood. Here the CDR3 DNA reads TGTGCCAGCAGCCATGGCCGGAGACTGAACACTGAAGCTTTCTTT. This translates into CASSHGRRLNTEAFF.